A selection of T cell receptor beta chains follows, all from one sample in a study of blood T cell repertoires in COVID-19. Sequenced by immunoSEQ multiplex PCR; TCRdb stores in-frame clones only, minus some. In the table there are 120,000 to 150,000 clones, 70% to 85% of which are singletons. The sequenced sample was peripheral blood. The receptors shown here come from a woman of 80 years or more in a cohort sampled during active or convalescent COVID-19. Both conserved end residues are part of each CDR3. Fields, in order: CDR3 protein, J gene, clone size, V gene. Clone size is not always given. Where it is, it says once, few, many or a class for expanded clones.

CASSSSLGRADSGNTIYF TRBJ1-3 - TRBV27
CASTHRAQETQYF TRBJ2-5 - TRBV5-1
CATGAGRRNTEAFF TRBJ1-1 - TRBV19
CASSSETGFNEQFF TRBJ2-1 - TRBV18
CASSLGGLGYGYTF TRBJ1-2 - TRBV5-1
CASSHLQDTEAFF TRBJ1-1 - TRBV3-1/TRBV3-2
CASSPLGQGINEQFF TRBJ2-1 - TRBV18
CASSPASGAFTDTQYF TRBJ2-3 - TRBV5-1
CASSYWRQGQVEKLFF TRBJ1-4 - TRBV6-5
CASSSSEAADTQYF TRBJ2-3 - TRBV19
CASSPTLRETQYF TRBJ2-5 - TRBV18
CASSVGLAGEQYF TRBJ2-7 - TRBV6-5
CASSPQGSLPNTQYF TRBJ2-3 - TRBV5-4
CASSFPGTGPNEQFF TRBJ2-1 - TRBV3-1/TRBV3-2
CASTGGGRHEQFF TRBJ2-1 - TRBV2
CAFGLAVDTQYF TRBJ2-3 once TRBV5-4
CASSLAGTGDRTTEAFF TRBJ1-1 - TRBV5-1
CASSLRTGSNQPQHF TRBJ1-5 - TRBV5-1
CASRGGGPLGTQYF TRBJ2-5 - TRBV6-6
CASRNRDFEAFF TRBJ1-1 - TRBV6-5
CASSPTAGGNCYF TRBJ2-4 - TRBV18
CAWSQGQLETQYF TRBJ2-5 - TRBV30
CASSQSPSGGVRSYTF TRBJ1-2 - TRBV4-2
CASSRPGQGAGGSPLHF TRBJ1-6 - TRBV4-1
CAGGLAAQYF TRBJ2-5 - TRBV30
CASSITGGWEETQYF TRBJ2-5 few TRBV11-2
CARSPTGGEGLCNQPQHF TRBJ1-5 - TRBV5-3
CASSLLAGELFF TRBJ2-2 - TRBV12-3/TRBV12-4
CASGLAGGRRADTQYF TRBJ2-3 - TRBV7-9
CASSRGLAEAFF TRBJ1-1 - TRBV12-3/TRBV12-4
CATSRGIGDRGRTGELFF TRBJ2-2 - TRBV15
CASSAGLFSGANVLTF TRBJ2-6 - TRBV11-2
CASSQALTVIYGYTF TRBJ1-2 - TRBV4-1
CASSLREGEAFF TRBJ1-1 - TRBV7-3
CASSLTYTGRYYGYTF TRBJ1-2 - TRBV5-1